A selection of T cell receptor beta chains follows, all from one sample in a study of neurological immune-mediated disorders. TCRdb ran MiXCR on the 5' RACE reads and lists one entry per CDR3 protein. The sample has around 70,000 distinct CDR3 sequences, around 5% seen once. The sequenced sample was PBMCs. Receptors originate from a man younger than 35 with multiple sclerosis. Each CDR3 is given with its conserved first and last residue. The order of the fields is D gene, clone size, J gene, V gene, CDR3 protein, CDR3 DNA. The D gene is left open where the match is weak. Size values are once, few and many counts, or a class for expanded clones, and some rows have none.

D: NA
size: many
J: TRBJ1-5
V: TRBV9
CDR3: CASSTGPGQPQNF
DNA: TGTGCCAGCAGCACAGGGCCTGGGCAGCCCCAGAATTTT

D: NA
size: many
J: TRBJ2-7
V: TRBV5-1
CDR3: CASRRQAPYEQYF
DNA: TGCGCCAGCAGAAGACAGGCCCCCTACGAGCAGTACTTC

D: NA
size: NA
J: TRBJ1-6
V: TRBV5-1
CDR3: CASSLELSSYNSPLHF
DNA: TGCGCCAGCAGCTTGGAGCTCAGCTCCTATAATTCACCCCTCCACTTT

D: NA
size: many
J: TRBJ1-1
V: TRBV12-3/TRBV12-4
CDR3: CASSPWGNRDSTEAFF
DNA: TGTGCCAGCAGCCCGTGGGGGAACAGGGATTCGACTGAAGCTTTCTTT

D: TRBD2
size: many
J: TRBJ2-7
V: TRBV15
CDR3: CATSRDLAGGYEQYF
DNA: TGTGCCACCAGCAGAGATTTAGCGGGGGGCTACGAGCAGTACTTC

D: TRBD1
size: many
J: TRBJ1-5
V: TRBV29-1
CDR3: CSVPGTGVNQPQHF
DNA: TGCAGCGTTCCCGGGACAGGGGTAAATCAGCCCCAGCATTTT

D: NA
size: many
J: TRBJ1-1
V: TRBV9
CDR3: CASSIRQDGTEAFF
DNA: TGTGCCAGCAGCATAAGACAGGACGGCACTGAAGCTTTCTTT

D: NA
size: many
J: TRBJ1-3
V: TRBV20-1
CDR3: CSAIPAGGGNTIYF
DNA: TGCAGTGCTATCCCAGCGGGGGGTGGAAACACCATATATTTT

D: TRBD2
size: many
J: TRBJ2-3
V: TRBV20-1
CDR3: CSKNGRAADTQYF
DNA: TGCAGCAAGAACGGGAGGGCCGCGGATACGCAGTATTTT

D: TRBD1
size: NA
J: TRBJ2-1
V: TRBV20-1
CDR3: CSARGDGTAISYNEQFF
DNA: TGCAGTGCTAGAGGTGACGGGACAGCCATCTCCTACAATGAGCAGTTCTTC

D: NA
size: many
J: TRBJ1-4
V: TRBV10-3
CDR3: CAINQGPPTNEKLFF
DNA: TGTGCCATCAATCAGGGCCCCCCAACTAATGAAAAACTGTTTTTT

D: NA
size: many
J: TRBJ1-3
V: TRBV12-3/TRBV12-4
CDR3: CASSPRGTSGNTIYF
DNA: TGTGCCAGCAGTCCCAGGGGTACTTCTGGAAACACCATATATTTT

D: TRBD1
size: many
J: TRBJ1-5
V: TRBV12-3/TRBV12-4
CDR3: CASSPQGAISNQPQHF
DNA: TGTGCCAGCAGCCCTCAGGGGGCGATTAGCAATCAGCCCCAGCATTTT

D: NA
size: many
J: TRBJ2-1
V: TRBV12-5
CDR3: CASGLGFHEQFF
DNA: TGTGCTAGTGGTTTGGGATTTCATGAGCAGTTCTTC

D: NA
size: few
J: TRBJ2-1
V: TRBV1
CDR3: CTSSHGQTSFEFF
DNA: TGCACCAGCAGCCATGGACAGACTAGCTTCGAGTTCTTC

D: TRBD2
size: many
J: TRBJ2-1
V: TRBV11-2
CDR3: CASSKPGLAGKNEQFF
DNA: TGTGCCAGCAGTAAACCTGGACTAGCGGGGAAAAATGAGCAGTTCTTC

D: NA
size: many
J: TRBJ1-4
V: TRBV7-2
CDR3: CASSLGGLPNEKLFF
DNA: TGTGCCAGCAGCTTGGGGGGTTTGCCTAATGAAAAACTGTTTTTT

D: NA
size: many
J: TRBJ2-3
V: TRBV12-3/TRBV12-4
CDR3: CASTPAQVADTQYF
DNA: TGTGCCAGCACCCCGGCACAGGTTGCAGATACGCAGTATTTT

D: NA
size: many
J: TRBJ1-5
V: TRBV5-1
CDR3: CASSLGGGAGQPQHF
DNA: TGCGCCAGCAGCTTGGGTGGGGGGGCAGGGCAGCCCCAGCATTTT

D: NA
size: many
J: TRBJ2-7
V: TRBV6-2/TRBV6-3
CDR3: CASSPITSYEQYF
DNA: TGTGCCAGCAGTCCGATAACGAGCTACGAGCAGTACTTC

D: TRBD1
size: many
J: TRBJ2-1
V: TRBV5-1
CDR3: CASSRTGGGNEQFF
DNA: TGCGCCAGCAGTCGGACAGGGGGGGGCAATGAGCAGTTCTTC

D: NA
size: many
J: TRBJ1-5
V: TRBV20-1
CDR3: CSARETFNQPQHF
DNA: TGCAGTGCTAGAGAGACCTTTAATCAGCCCCAGCATTTT

D: TRBD1
size: many
J: TRBJ2-7
V: TRBV5-1
CDR3: CASSLALGTGEYEQYF
DNA: TGCGCCAGCAGCTTGGCCCTGGGGACAGGGGAGTACGAGCAGTACTTC

D: TRBD1
size: many
J: TRBJ2-1
V: TRBV28
CDR3: CASSSPLDRGNEQFF
DNA: TGTGCCAGCAGTTCCCCCCTCGACAGGGGAAATGAGCAGTTCTTC

D: NA
size: many
J: TRBJ2-2
V: TRBV12-3/TRBV12-4
CDR3: CASSSTGPNTGELFF
DNA: TGTGCCAGCAGTTCTACGGGCCCGAACACCGGGGAGCTGTTTTTT

D: NA
size: many
J: TRBJ2-5
V: TRBV18
CDR3: CASSPTATQETQYF
DNA: TGTGCCAGCTCACCGACGGCCACCCAAGAGACCCAGTACTTC

D: NA
size: many
J: TRBJ2-7
V: TRBV20-1
CDR3: CSAKKPGTVSSAYEQYF
DNA: TGCAGTGCTAAAAAACCCGGGACGGTCAGTTCAGCCTACGAGCAGTACTTC

D: TRBD1
size: few
J: TRBJ2-7
V: TRBV6-5
CDR3: CASSSYPGQGKPYEQYF
DNA: TGTGCCAGCAGCTCATATCCGGGACAGGGGAAACCCTACGAGCAGTACTTC

D: TRBD1
size: many
J: TRBJ1-1
V: TRBV7-2
CDR3: CASSGQGRVTEAFF
DNA: TGTGCCAGCAGCGGACAGGGGCGGGTCACTGAAGCTTTCTTT

D: NA
size: many
J: TRBJ2-7
V: TRBV20-1
CDR3: CSARDPGNRLEQYF
DNA: TGCAGTGCTAGAGATCCAGGGAATAGGCTCGAGCAGTACTTC

D: NA
size: many
J: TRBJ1-6
V: TRBV2
CDR3: CASSETVEGPLHF
DNA: TGTGCCAGCAGCGAGACGGTTGAGGGCCCCCTCCACTTT

D: NA
size: many
J: TRBJ2-3
V: TRBV7-2
CDR3: CASSLGGASTDTQYF
DNA: TGTGCCAGCAGCTTAGGCGGGGCTAGCACAGATACGCAGTATTTT

D: NA
size: NA
J: TRBJ1-1
V: TRBV5-1
CDR3: CASKIDTEAFF
DNA: TGCGCCAGCAAGATTGACACTGAAGCTTTCTTT

D: NA
size: many
J: TRBJ1-5
V: TRBV20-1
CDR3: CSVRSGTLSPQHF
DNA: TGCAGTGTTAGGTCAGGCACTCTAAGCCCCCAGCATTTT

D: NA
size: many
J: TRBJ2-5
V: TRBV12-3/TRBV12-4
CDR3: CASSSGGKGAETQYF
DNA: TGTGCCAGCAGCTCCGGGGGCAAGGGCGCAGAGACCCAGTACTTC

D: NA
size: many
J: TRBJ2-7
V: TRBV10-3
CDR3: CAISTQGPYEQYF
DNA: TGTGCCATCAGTACCCAAGGACCGTACGAGCAGTACTTC

D: TRBD2
size: many
J: TRBJ2-7
V: TRBV7-2
CDR3: CASSHRLAGPYEQYF
DNA: TGTGCCAGCAGTCATCGACTAGCGGGGCCCTACGAGCAGTACTTC

D: NA
size: many
J: TRBJ2-3
V: TRBV20-1
CDR3: CSAQGDRVGTDTQYF
DNA: TGCAGTGCCCAGGGAGATAGGGTAGGCACAGATACGCAGTATTTT

D: NA
size: many
J: TRBJ2-1
V: TRBV12-3/TRBV12-4
CDR3: CASSLNGRGNNEQFF
DNA: TGTGCCAGCAGTTTGAACGGGAGAGGGAACAATGAGCAGTTCTTC

D: NA
size: NA
J: TRBJ2-2
V: TRBV9
CDR3: CASSVGQGYTGELFF
DNA: TGTGCCAGCAGCGTGGGGCAGGGGTACACCGGGGAGCTGTTTTTT

D: NA
size: many
J: TRBJ2-7
V: TRBV30
CDR3: CAWSGTYEQYF
DNA: TGTGCCTGGAGTGGTACCTACGAGCAGTACTTC

D: NA
size: many
J: TRBJ2-7
V: TRBV12-3/TRBV12-4
CDR3: CASSLGVVWTEQYF
DNA: TGTGCCAGCAGTTTAGGGGTTGTTTGGACCGAGCAGTACTTC

D: NA
size: many
J: TRBJ2-3
V: TRBV20-1
CDR3: CSARAFVHSTDTQYF
DNA: TGCAGTGCTAGAGCTTTCGTCCATAGCACAGATACGCAGTATTTT

D: TRBD2
size: many
J: TRBJ2-2
V: TRBV10-3
CDR3: CAISDPGLAGAGELFF
DNA: TGTGCCATCAGTGACCCGGGACTAGCGGGAGCCGGGGAGCTGTTTTTT

D: NA
size: many
J: TRBJ2-7
V: TRBV28
CDR3: CASSLSWYEQYF
DNA: TGTGCCAGCAGTTTATCCTGGTACGAGCAGTACTTC

D: NA
size: many
J: TRBJ2-7
V: TRBV20-1
CDR3: CSASGHTTVQYF
DNA: TGCAGTGCCTCGGGACATACGACGGTGCAGTACTTC

D: TRBD2
size: many
J: TRBJ2-7
V: TRBV20-1
CDR3: CSARVSGGARPEQYF
DNA: TGCAGTGCTAGAGTCAGCGGGGGGGCCCGCCCCGAGCAGTACTTC

D: TRBD1
size: many
J: TRBJ2-3
V: TRBV5-6
CDR3: CASSWGTGRDTQYF
DNA: TGTGCCAGCAGCTGGGGGACAGGGAGAGATACGCAGTATTTT

D: NA
size: many
J: TRBJ2-2
V: TRBV20-1
CDR3: CSARDGEGNGELFF
DNA: TGCAGTGCTAGAGATGGCGAAGGGAACGGGGAGCTGTTTTTT

D: TRBD1
size: many
J: TRBJ1-2
V: TRBV5-1
CDR3: CASTPGQGFFYGYTF
DNA: TGCGCCAGCACCCCGGGACAGGGCTTCTTCTATGGCTACACCTTC

D: NA
size: many
J: TRBJ2-7
V: TRBV5-1
CDR3: CASSWTGTDLYEQYF
DNA: TGCGCCAGCAGCTGGACCGGGACCGATCTTTACGAGCAGTACTTC

D: NA
size: many
J: TRBJ1-1
V: TRBV10-3
CDR3: CAISRQTSNTEAFF
DNA: TGTGCCATCAGCCGACAGACATCAAACACTGAAGCTTTCTTT

D: NA
size: few
J: TRBJ1-5
V: TRBV2
CDR3: CASSGAASNQPQNF
DNA: TGTGCCAGCAGTGGAGCGGCTTCCAATCAGCCCCAGAATTTT

D: TRBD1
size: many
J: TRBJ1-2
V: TRBV9
CDR3: CASSRDRVIYGYTF
DNA: TGTGCCAGCAGCCGGGACAGGGTTATCTATGGCTACACCTTC

D: NA
size: many
J: TRBJ2-3
V: TRBV6-6
CDR3: CASQDYAPGTQYF
DNA: TGTGCCAGCCAGGACTACGCTCCGGGTACGCAGTATTTT

D: TRBD2
size: many
J: TRBJ2-3
V: TRBV7-3
CDR3: CASSGGLAGGYTQYF
DNA: TGTGCCAGCAGTGGCGGACTAGCGGGAGGTTATACGCAGTATTTT

D: TRBD1
size: many
J: TRBJ1-4
V: TRBV2
CDR3: CASSTDRGTNEKLFF
DNA: TGTGCCAGCAGTACCGACAGGGGTACTAATGAAAAACTGTTTTTT

D: TRBD2
size: many
J: TRBJ2-1
V: TRBV6-6
CDR3: CASLRAGGPIGNNEQFF
DNA: TGTGCCAGCCTCCGGGCGGGAGGGCCTATCGGTAACAATGAGCAGTTCTTC

D: TRBD2
size: many
J: TRBJ2-5
V: TRBV7-6
CDR3: CASSLPYSGRETQYF
DNA: TGTGCCAGCAGCTTGCCCTATAGCGGGAGGGAGACCCAGTACTTC

D: NA
size: many
J: TRBJ1-1
V: TRBV6-5
CDR3: CASSYSQNTEAFF
DNA: TGTGCCAGCAGTTACTCTCAGAACACTGAAGCTTTCTTT